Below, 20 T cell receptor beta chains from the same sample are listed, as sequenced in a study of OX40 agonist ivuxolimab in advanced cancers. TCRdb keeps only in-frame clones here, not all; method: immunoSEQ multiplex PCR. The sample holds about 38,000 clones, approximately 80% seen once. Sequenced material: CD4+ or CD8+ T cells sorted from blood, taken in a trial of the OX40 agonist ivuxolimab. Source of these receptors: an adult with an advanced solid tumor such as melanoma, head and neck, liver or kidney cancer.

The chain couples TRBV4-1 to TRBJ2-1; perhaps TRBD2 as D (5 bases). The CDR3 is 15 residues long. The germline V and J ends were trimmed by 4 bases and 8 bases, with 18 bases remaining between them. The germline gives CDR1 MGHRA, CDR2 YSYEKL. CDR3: CASSRQRGEHDEQFF. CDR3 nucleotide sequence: TGCGCCAGCAGCCGCCAACGGGGAGAACATGATGAGCAGTTCTTC.

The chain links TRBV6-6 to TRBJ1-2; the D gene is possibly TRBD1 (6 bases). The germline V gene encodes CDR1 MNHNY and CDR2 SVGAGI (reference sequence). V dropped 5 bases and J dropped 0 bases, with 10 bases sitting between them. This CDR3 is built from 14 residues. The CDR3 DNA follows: TGTGCCAGCAGTCGGGACACAGCTAACTATGGCTACACCTTC. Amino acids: CASSRDTANYGYTF.

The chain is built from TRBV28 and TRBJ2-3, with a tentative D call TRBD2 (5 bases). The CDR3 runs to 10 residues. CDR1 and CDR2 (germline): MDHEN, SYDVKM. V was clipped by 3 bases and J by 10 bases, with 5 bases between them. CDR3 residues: CASSFGAQYF. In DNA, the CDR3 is TGTGCCAGCAGTTTCGGGGCGCAGTATTTT. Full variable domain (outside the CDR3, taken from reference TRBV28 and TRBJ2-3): DVKVTQSSRYLVKRTGEKVFLECVQDMDHENMFWYRQDPGLGLRLIYFSYDVKMKEKGDIPEGYSVSREKKERFSLILESASTNQTSMYLCASSFGAQYFGPGTRLTVL.

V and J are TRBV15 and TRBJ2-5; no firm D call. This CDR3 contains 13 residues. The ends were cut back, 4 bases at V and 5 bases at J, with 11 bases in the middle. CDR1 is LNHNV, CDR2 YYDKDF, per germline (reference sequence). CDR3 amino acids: CATSIPLFETQYF. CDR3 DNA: TGTGCCACCAGCATTCCTTTGTTTGAGACCCAGTACTTC.

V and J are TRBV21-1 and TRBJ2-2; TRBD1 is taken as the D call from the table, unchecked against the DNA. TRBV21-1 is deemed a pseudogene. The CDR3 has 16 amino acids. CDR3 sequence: CASSKEGKGAGGELFF. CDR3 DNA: TGTGCCAGCAGCAAAGAAGGAAAGGGGGCAGGAGGGGAGCTGTTTTTT.

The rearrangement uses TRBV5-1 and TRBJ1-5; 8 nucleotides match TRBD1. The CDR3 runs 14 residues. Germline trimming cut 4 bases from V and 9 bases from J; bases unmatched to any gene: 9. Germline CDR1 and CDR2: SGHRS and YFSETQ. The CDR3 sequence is CASSQGTGEGPQHF. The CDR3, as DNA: TGCGCCAGCAGCCAAGGGACAGGCGAGGGGCCCCAGCATTTT.

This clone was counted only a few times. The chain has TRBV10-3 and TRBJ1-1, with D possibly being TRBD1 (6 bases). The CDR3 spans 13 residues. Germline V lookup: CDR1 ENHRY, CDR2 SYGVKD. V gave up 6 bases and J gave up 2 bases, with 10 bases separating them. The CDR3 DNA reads TGTGCCATCAGCGGACAGTCCAACACTGAAGCTTTCTTT. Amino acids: CAISGQSNTEAFF.

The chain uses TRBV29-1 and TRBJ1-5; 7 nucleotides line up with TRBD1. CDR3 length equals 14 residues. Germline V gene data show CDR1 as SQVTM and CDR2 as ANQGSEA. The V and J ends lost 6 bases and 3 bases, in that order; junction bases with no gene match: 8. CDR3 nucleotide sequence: TGCAGCGTGGGAGTTGGGACAGCCAATCAGCCCCAGCATTTT. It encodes CSVGVGTANQPQHF.

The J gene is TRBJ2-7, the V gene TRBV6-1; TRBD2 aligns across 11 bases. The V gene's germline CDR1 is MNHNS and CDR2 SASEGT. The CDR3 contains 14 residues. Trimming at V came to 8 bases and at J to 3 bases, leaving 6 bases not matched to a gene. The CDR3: CASGGTSGLYEQYF. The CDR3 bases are TGTGCCAGCGGGGGGACTAGCGGACTCTACGAGCAGTACTTC.

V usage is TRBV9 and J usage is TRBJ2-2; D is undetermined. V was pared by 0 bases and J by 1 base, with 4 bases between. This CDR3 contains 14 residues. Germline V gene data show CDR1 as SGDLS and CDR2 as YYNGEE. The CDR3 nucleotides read TGTGCCAGCAGCGTAGGACAGAACACCGGGGAGCTGTTTTTT. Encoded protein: CASSVGQNTGELFF.

CDR3 residues: CASRDGTAGNTIYF. As DNA, the CDR3 is TGCGCCAGCAGAGACGGGACGGCCGGAAACACCATATATTTT. The V and J genes are TRBV5-1 and TRBJ1-3, with D tentatively TRBD1 (5 bases). This CDR3 is built from 14 residues. Germline CDR1 and CDR2: SGHRS and YFSETQ. The V and J ends lost 5 bases and 4 bases respectively, with 13 bases between them.

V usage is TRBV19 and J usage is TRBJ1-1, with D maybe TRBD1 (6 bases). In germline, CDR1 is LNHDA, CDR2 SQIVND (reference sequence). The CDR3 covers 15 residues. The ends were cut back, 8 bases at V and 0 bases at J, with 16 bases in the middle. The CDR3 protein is CASAPRGALNTEAFF. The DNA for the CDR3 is TGTGCCAGTGCGCCCCGGGGGGCCTTGAACACTGAAGCTTTCTTT.

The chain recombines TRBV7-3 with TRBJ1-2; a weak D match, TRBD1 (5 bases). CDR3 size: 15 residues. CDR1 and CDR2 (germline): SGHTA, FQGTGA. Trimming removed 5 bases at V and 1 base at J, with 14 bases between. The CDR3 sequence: CASSPGTGNNYGYTF. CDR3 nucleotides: TGTGCCAGCAGCCCTGGGACGGGGAATAACTATGGCTACACCTTC.

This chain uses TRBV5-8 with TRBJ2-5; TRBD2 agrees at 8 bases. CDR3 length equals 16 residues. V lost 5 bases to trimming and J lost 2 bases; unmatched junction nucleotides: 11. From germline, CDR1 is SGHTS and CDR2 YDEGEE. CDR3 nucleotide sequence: TGTGCCAGCAGGACGGGTAGCGGGACCTTTCAAGAGACCCAGTACTTC. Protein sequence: CASRTGSGTFQETQYF.

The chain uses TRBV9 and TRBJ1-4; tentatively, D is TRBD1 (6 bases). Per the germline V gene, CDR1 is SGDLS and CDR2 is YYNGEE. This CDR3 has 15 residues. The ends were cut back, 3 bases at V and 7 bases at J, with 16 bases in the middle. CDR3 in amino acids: CASSDNRAGTEKLFF. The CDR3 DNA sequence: TGTGCCAGCAGCGATAACAGGGCCGGTACTGAAAAACTGTTTTTT.

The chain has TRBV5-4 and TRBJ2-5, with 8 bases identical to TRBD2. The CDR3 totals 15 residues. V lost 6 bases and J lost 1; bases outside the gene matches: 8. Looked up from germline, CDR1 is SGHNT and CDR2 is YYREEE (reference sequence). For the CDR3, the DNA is TGTGCCAGCACCCTCGGGGCGGGGGGCCAAGAGACCCAGTACTTC. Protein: CASTLGAGGQETQYF. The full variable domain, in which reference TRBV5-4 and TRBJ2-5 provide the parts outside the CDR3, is ETGVTQSPTHLIKTRGQQVTLRCSSQSGHNTVSWYQQALGQGPQFIFQYYREEENGRGNFPPRFSGLQFPNYSSELNVNALELDDSALYLCASTLGAGGQETQYFGPGTRLLVL.

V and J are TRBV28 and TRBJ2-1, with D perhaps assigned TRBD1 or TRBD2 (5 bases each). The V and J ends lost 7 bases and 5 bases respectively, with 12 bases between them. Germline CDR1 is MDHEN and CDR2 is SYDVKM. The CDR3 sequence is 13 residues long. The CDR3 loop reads CASKGNGNNEQFF. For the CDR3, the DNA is TGTGCCAGCAAGGGGAACGGGAACAATGAGCAGTTCTTC.

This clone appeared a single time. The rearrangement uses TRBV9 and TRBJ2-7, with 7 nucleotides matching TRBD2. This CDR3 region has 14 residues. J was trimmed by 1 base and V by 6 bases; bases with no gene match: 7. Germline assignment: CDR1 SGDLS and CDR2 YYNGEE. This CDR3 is CASTRGSESYEQYF. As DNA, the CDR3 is TGTGCCAGCACTCGCGGGAGTGAGTCCTACGAGCAGTACTTC.

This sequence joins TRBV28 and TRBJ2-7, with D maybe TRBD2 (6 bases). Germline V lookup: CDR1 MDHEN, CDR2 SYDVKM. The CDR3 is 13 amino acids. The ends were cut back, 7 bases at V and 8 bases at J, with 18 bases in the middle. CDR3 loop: CASTDGRDFKQYF. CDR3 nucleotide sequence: TGTGCCAGCACCGACGGGCGGGACTTCAAGCAGTACTTC.

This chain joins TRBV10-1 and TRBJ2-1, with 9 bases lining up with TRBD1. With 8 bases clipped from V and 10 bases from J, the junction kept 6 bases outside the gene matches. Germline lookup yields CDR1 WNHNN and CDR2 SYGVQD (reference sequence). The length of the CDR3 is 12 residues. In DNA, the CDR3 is TGCGCCAGCGCGGGACAGGGAGGCGAGCAGTTCTTC. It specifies CASAGQGGEQFF.